Listed below are T cell receptor beta chains from one sample, sequenced in a study of cytomegalovirus exposure and HLA in healthy donors. This table comes from immunoSEQ multiplex PCR, and its TCRdb copy is limited to in-frame clones, with some not included. Among some 160,000 clones listed, approximately 80% were seen once. The source material was PBMCs. These receptors all come from a middle-aged woman in good health and CMV-seronegative. Each CDR3 is given with its conserved first and last residue. D genes are given only for firm matches. Rows may omit the clone size; those that give it use once, few, many or a size class.

j_call: TRBJ2-5; d_call: .; clone_size: few; v_call: TRBV4-2; cdr3_aa: CASSQREQETQYF; cdr3_nt: TGTGCCAGCAGCCAGAGGGAACAAGAGACCCAGTACTTC
j_call: TRBJ1-1; d_call: .; clone_size: .; v_call: TRBV25-1; cdr3_aa: CASSGSAGAVMTEAFF; cdr3_nt: TGTGCCAGCAGTGGAAGTGCGGGAGCCGTAATGACTGAAGCTTTCTTT
j_call: TRBJ1-2; d_call: TRBD1; clone_size: .; v_call: TRBV30; cdr3_aa: CAWSVRQGNYGYTF; cdr3_nt: TGTGCCTGGAGTGTACGACAGGGAAACTATGGCTACACCTTC
j_call: TRBJ2-5; d_call: .; clone_size: .; v_call: TRBV7-9; cdr3_aa: CASSWAQETQYF; cdr3_nt: TGTGCCAGCAGCTGGGCTCAAGAGACCCAGTACTTC
j_call: TRBJ1-2; d_call: TRBD1; clone_size: .; v_call: TRBV15; cdr3_aa: CATSRGEGAVGYTF; cdr3_nt: TGTGCCACCAGCAGAGGCGAGGGGGCAGTCGGCTACACCTTC
j_call: TRBJ1-1; d_call: .; clone_size: .; v_call: TRBV7-8; cdr3_aa: CASEAGNEAFF; cdr3_nt: TGTGCCAGCGAGGCGGGGAATGAAGCTTTCTTT
j_call: TRBJ1-4; d_call: TRBD1; clone_size: .; v_call: TRBV18; cdr3_aa: CASSPPRQGTNEKLFF; cdr3_nt: TGTGCCAGCTCACCACCGAGACAGGGCACTAATGAAAAACTGTTTTTT
j_call: TRBJ2-7; d_call: TRBD1; clone_size: once; v_call: TRBV28; cdr3_aa: CASSHASRGPRGHEQYF; cdr3_nt: TGTGCCAGCTCCCACGCCAGTCGGGGTCCCAGGGGGCACGAGCAGTACTTC
j_call: TRBJ1-1; d_call: .; clone_size: .; v_call: TRBV9; cdr3_aa: CASSVDKNTEAFF; cdr3_nt: TGTGCCAGCAGCGTAGACAAAAACACTGAAGCTTTCTTT
j_call: TRBJ1-2; d_call: TRBD1; clone_size: .; v_call: TRBV30; cdr3_aa: CAWSPDRVFFGYTF; cdr3_nt: TGTGCCTGGAGTCCGGACAGGGTCTTCTTCGGCTACACCTTC
j_call: TRBJ1-4; d_call: TRBD1; clone_size: .; v_call: TRBV5-6; cdr3_aa: CASRDRVNNEKLFF; cdr3_nt: TGTGCCAGCAGGGACAGGGTGAATAATGAAAAACTGTTTTTT
j_call: TRBJ1-2; d_call: .; clone_size: once; v_call: TRBV27; cdr3_aa: CASSNDSREGYTF; cdr3_nt: TGTGCCAGCAGTAACGACTCCAGGGAAGGCTACACCTTC
j_call: TRBJ2-7; d_call: TRBD2; clone_size: few; v_call: TRBV5-1; cdr3_aa: CASSNTTSGYEQYF; cdr3_nt: TGCGCCAGCAGCAATACGACTAGCGGGTACGAGCAGTACTTC
j_call: TRBJ1-3; d_call: .; clone_size: .; v_call: TRBV28; cdr3_aa: CASSLLSTGNTIYF; cdr3_nt: TGTGCCAGCAGTTTATTATCTACGGGAAACACCATATATTTT
j_call: TRBJ2-1; d_call: .; clone_size: .; v_call: TRBV19; cdr3_aa: CASSMDGGRSYNEQFF; cdr3_nt: TGTGCCAGTAGTATGGATGGCGGTAGATCCTACAATGAGCAGTTCTTC
j_call: TRBJ1-2; d_call: .; clone_size: .; v_call: TRBV28; cdr3_aa: CASSTGGSGYTF; cdr3_nt: TGTGCCAGCAGTACCGGAGGGTCGGGCTACACCTTC
j_call: TRBJ2-7; d_call: TRBD2; clone_size: .; v_call: TRBV29-1; cdr3_aa: CSVVLADSYEQYF; cdr3_nt: TGCAGCGTTGTACTAGCGGACTCCTACGAGCAGTACTTC
j_call: TRBJ1-5; d_call: .; clone_size: .; v_call: TRBV9; cdr3_aa: CASSAGHPNQPQHF; cdr3_nt: TGTGCCAGCAGCGCGGGACATCCCAATCAGCCCCAGCATTTT
j_call: TRBJ2-7; d_call: TRBD1; clone_size: .; v_call: TRBV28; cdr3_aa: CASSPPMLVGDSVYEQYF; cdr3_nt: TGTGCCAGCAGTCCACCAATGCTAGTCGGGGACAGCGTTTACGAGCAGTACTTC
j_call: TRBJ1-6; d_call: .; clone_size: .; v_call: TRBV19; cdr3_aa: CASSTLQVHNSPLHF; cdr3_nt: TGTGCCAGTAGTACCCTACAGGTGCATAATTCACCCCTCCACTTT
j_call: TRBJ2-7; d_call: .; clone_size: .; v_call: TRBV10-3; cdr3_aa: CAISEPQRVDEQYF; cdr3_nt: TGTGCCATCAGTGAGCCCCAGCGGGTCGACGAGCAGTACTTC
j_call: TRBJ2-7; d_call: .; clone_size: .; v_call: TRBV30; cdr3_aa: CAWSVRVGHPGFYEQYF; cdr3_nt: TGTGCCTGGAGTGTTCGGGTGGGACACCCAGGTTTCTACGAGCAGTACTTC
j_call: TRBJ2-7; d_call: .; clone_size: .; v_call: TRBV7-6; cdr3_aa: CASSFVQGSYEQYF; cdr3_nt: TGTGCCAGCAGCTTTGTGCAGGGCTCCTACGAGCAGTACTTC
j_call: TRBJ1-3; d_call: .; clone_size: .; v_call: TRBV29-1; cdr3_aa: CSVERGNTIYF; cdr3_nt: TGCAGCGTTGAAAGGGGTAACACCATATATTTT
j_call: TRBJ1-1; d_call: TRBD1; clone_size: .; v_call: TRBV18; cdr3_aa: CASSEGQGNTEAFF; cdr3_nt: TGTGCCAGCTCAGAGGGACAGGGGAACACTGAAGCTTTCTTT
j_call: TRBJ1-4; d_call: .; clone_size: .; v_call: TRBV6-6; cdr3_aa: CASRAEKLFF; cdr3_nt: TGTGCCAGCAGGGCTGAAAAACTGTTTTTT
j_call: TRBJ2-5; d_call: .; clone_size: once; v_call: TRBV6-1; cdr3_aa: CASSEKAGVGQETQYF; cdr3_nt: TGTGCCAGCAGTGAAAAAGCCGGAGTTGGCCAAGAGACCCAGTACTTC
j_call: TRBJ1-2; d_call: .; clone_size: .; v_call: TRBV10-3; cdr3_aa: CAISDASGGYTF; cdr3_nt: TGTGCCATCAGTGATGCTAGCGGGGGCTACACCTTC
j_call: TRBJ1-2; d_call: .; clone_size: .; v_call: TRBV28; cdr3_aa: CASSFGFTNYGYTF; cdr3_nt: TGTGCCAGCAGTTTCGGGTTTACTAACTATGGCTACACCTTC
j_call: TRBJ2-1; d_call: .; clone_size: .; v_call: TRBV6-4; cdr3_aa: CASSETVSNEQFF; cdr3_nt: TGTGCCAGCAGTGAAACAGTCTCCAATGAGCAGTTCTTC
j_call: TRBJ2-7; d_call: .; clone_size: .; v_call: TRBV25-1; cdr3_aa: CASSEVRGFKSYEQYF; cdr3_nt: TGTGCCAGCAGTGAGGTGCGGGGCTTTAAGTCCTACGAGCAGTACTTC
j_call: TRBJ1-4; d_call: .; clone_size: few; v_call: TRBV6-1; cdr3_aa: CASRAGEGLHEKLFF; cdr3_nt: TGTGCCAGCAGAGCCGGAGAGGGTTTGCATGAAAAACTGTTTTTT
j_call: TRBJ2-5; d_call: .; clone_size: few; v_call: TRBV4-1; cdr3_aa: CASSQGHKETQYF; cdr3_nt: TGCGCCAGCAGCCAAGGGCACAAAGAGACCCAGTACTTC
j_call: TRBJ2-7; d_call: TRBD1; clone_size: few; v_call: TRBV9; cdr3_aa: CASSAGAQGVLGYEQYF; cdr3_nt: TGTGCCAGCAGCGCTGGAGCTCAGGGGGTTTTGGGCTACGAGCAGTACTTC
j_call: TRBJ1-5; d_call: TRBD1; clone_size: .; v_call: TRBV27; cdr3_aa: CASSLSPTGYQPQHF; cdr3_nt: TGTGCCAGCAGTTTATCCCCGACAGGGTATCAGCCCCAGCATTTT
j_call: TRBJ1-5; d_call: TRBD1; clone_size: .; v_call: TRBV30; cdr3_aa: CAWSEGIFGTVNQPQHF; cdr3_nt: TGTGCCTGGAGTGAAGGAATTTTCGGGACAGTTAATCAGCCCCAGCATTTT
j_call: TRBJ2-2; d_call: .; clone_size: .; v_call: TRBV9; cdr3_aa: CASSVNPEISDTGELFF; cdr3_nt: TGTGCCAGCAGCGTAAACCCGGAAATCAGCGACACCGGGGAGCTGTTTTTT
j_call: TRBJ2-1; d_call: TRBD2; clone_size: .; v_call: TRBV5-1; cdr3_aa: CASSQTSGRGNEQFF; cdr3_nt: TGCGCCAGCAGCCAGACTAGCGGGAGAGGAAATGAGCAGTTCTTC
j_call: TRBJ2-1; d_call: TRBD2; clone_size: .; v_call: TRBV7-9; cdr3_aa: CASSLPSGAGGFGEQFF; cdr3_nt: TGTGCCAGCAGCTTACCGTCCGGAGCGGGAGGTTTTGGTGAGCAGTTCTTC
j_call: TRBJ1-2; d_call: TRBD1; clone_size: .; v_call: TRBV13; cdr3_aa: CASSRGTGEYYGYTF; cdr3_nt: TGTGCCAGCAGTAGGGGGACAGGGGAATACTATGGCTACACCTTC
j_call: TRBJ2-1; d_call: .; clone_size: .; v_call: TRBV5-1; cdr3_aa: CASSSGEYNEQFF; cdr3_nt: TGCGCCAGCAGCTCGGGGGAATACAATGAGCAGTTCTTC
j_call: TRBJ2-3; d_call: TRBD2; clone_size: .; v_call: TRBV2; cdr3_aa: CASDSGGPGTDTQYF; cdr3_nt: TGTGCCAGCGACAGCGGGGGGCCCGGGACAGATACGCAGTATTTT